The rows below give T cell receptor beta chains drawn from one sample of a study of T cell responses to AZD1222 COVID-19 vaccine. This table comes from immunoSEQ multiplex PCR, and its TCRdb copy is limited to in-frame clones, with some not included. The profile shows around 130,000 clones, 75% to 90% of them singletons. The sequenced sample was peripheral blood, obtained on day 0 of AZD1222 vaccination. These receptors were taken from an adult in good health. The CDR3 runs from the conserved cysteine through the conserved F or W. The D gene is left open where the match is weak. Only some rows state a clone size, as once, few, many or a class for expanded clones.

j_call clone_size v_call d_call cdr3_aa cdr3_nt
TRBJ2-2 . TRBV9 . CASSLRTDPTGELFF TGTGCCAGCAGCCTCAGGACGGATCCCACCGGGGAGCTGTTTTTT
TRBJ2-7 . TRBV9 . CASSGGPGSLYEQYF TGTGCCAGCAGCGGTGGCCCAGGGTCCCTCTACGAGCAGTACTTC
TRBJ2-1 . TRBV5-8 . CASSPGPFYNEQFF TGTGCCAGCAGCCCGGGTCCGTTTTACAATGAGCAGTTCTTC
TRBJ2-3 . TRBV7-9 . CASSGVTDTQYF TGTGCCAGCAGCGGGGTCACAGATACGCAGTATTTT
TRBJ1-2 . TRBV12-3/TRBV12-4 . CASSLGAADGYTF TGTGCCAGCAGTTTAGGAGCCGCGGATGGCTACACCTTC
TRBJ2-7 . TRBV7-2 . CASTPGPTYEQYF TGTGCCAGCACCCCGGGGCCTACCTACGAGCAGTACTTC
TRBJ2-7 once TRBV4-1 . CASSQDWDTPHSYEQYF TGCGCCAGCAGCCAAGATTGGGATACCCCACACTCCTACGAGCAGTACTTC
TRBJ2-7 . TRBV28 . CASRTQSEQYF TGTGCCAGCCGGACTCAGTCCGAGCAGTACTTC
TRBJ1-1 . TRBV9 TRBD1 CASSVGTGGRGTEAFF TGTGCCAGCAGCGTTGGGACAGGGGGAAGGGGCACTGAAGCTTTCTTT
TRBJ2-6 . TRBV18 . CASSHRAGANVLTF TGTGCCAGCTCACACAGGGCTGGGGCCAACGTCCTGACTTTC
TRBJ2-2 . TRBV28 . CASSLLPGVSDGELFF TGTGCCAGCAGTTTGCTGCCCGGGGTTAGTGACGGGGAGCTGTTTTTT
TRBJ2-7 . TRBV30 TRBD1 CACTTGESYEQYF TGTGCCTGTACGACAGGGGAGTCCTACGAGCAGTACTTC
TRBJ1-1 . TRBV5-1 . CASSQGGHKNTEAFF TGCGCCAGCAGCCAAGGGGGACATAAGAACACTGAAGCTTTCTTT
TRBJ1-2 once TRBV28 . CASSFAGGYTF TGTGCCAGCAGTTTTGCGGGGGGCTACACCTTC
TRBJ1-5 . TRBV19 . CASSPKSNQPQHF TGTGCCAGTAGTCCTAAGAGCAATCAGCCCCAGCATTTT
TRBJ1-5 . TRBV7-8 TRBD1 CASSPIPGGASNQPQHF TGTGCCAGCAGCCCAATACCAGGGGGCGCGAGCAATCAGCCCCAGCATTTT
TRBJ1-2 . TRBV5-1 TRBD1 CASSLLAGGNYGYTF TGCGCCAGCAGCTTGTTGGCAGGGGGGAACTATGGCTACACCTTC
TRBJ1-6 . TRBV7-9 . CASSLGTGNSPLHF TGTGCCAGCAGCCTCGGGACGGGAAATTCACCCCTCCACTTT
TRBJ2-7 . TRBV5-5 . CASSPNPGTVAGQYF TGTGCCAGCAGCCCCAACCCCGGGACAGTAGCGGGGCAGTACTTC
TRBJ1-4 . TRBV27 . CASSLLGGVEKLFF TGTGCCAGCAGTCTCTTGGGCGGAGTGGAAAAACTGTTTTTT
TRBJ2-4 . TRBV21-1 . CASSKGGGTKNIQYF TGTGCCAGCAGCAAAGGCGGGGGAACCAAAAACATTCAGTACTTC
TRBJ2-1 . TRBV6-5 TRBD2 CASSSSSGFSYNEQFF TGTGCCAGCAGTTCTTCTAGCGGATTTTCCTACAATGAGCAGTTCTTC
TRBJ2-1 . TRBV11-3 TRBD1 CASSQRQGSYNEQFF TGTGCCAGCAGCCAAAGACAGGGCTCCTACAATGAGCAGTTCTTC
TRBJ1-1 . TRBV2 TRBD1 CASMSGQGVTEAFF TGTGCCAGCATGTCGGGACAGGGCGTAACTGAAGCTTTCTTT
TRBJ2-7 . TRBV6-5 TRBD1 CASKDRGLYEQYF TGTGCCAGCAAGGACAGGGGGCTCTACGAGCAGTACTTC
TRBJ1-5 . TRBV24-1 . CATSTASNQPQHF TGTGCCACCAGTACAGCTAGCAATCAGCCCCAGCATTTT
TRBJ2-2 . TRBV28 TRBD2 CASRSLAGVRNTGELFF TGTGCCAGCAGGTCACTAGCGGGGGTCAGGAACACCGGGGAGCTGTTTTTT
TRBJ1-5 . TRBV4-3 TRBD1 CASSPGQGNQPQHF TGCGCCAGCAGCCCGGGACAGGGGAATCAGCCCCAGCATTTT
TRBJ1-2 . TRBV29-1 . CSVLTREEGYGYTF TGCAGCGTCTTGACCAGGGAGGAAGGCTATGGCTACACCTTC
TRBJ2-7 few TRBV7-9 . CASSPPQGGPYEQYF TGTGCCAGCAGCCCCCCCCAGGGCGGACCCTACGAGCAGTACTTC
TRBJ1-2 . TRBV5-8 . CASSFGGSSLNYGYTF TGTGCCAGCAGCTTCGGGGGATCCAGCCTCAACTATGGCTACACCTTC
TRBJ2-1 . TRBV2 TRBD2 CASSGAPSGGYNEQFF TGTGCCAGCAGTGGGGCCCCTAGCGGGGGCTACAATGAGCAGTTCTTC
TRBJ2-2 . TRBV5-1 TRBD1 CASSPGTGNTGELFF TGCGCCAGCAGTCCCGGGACAGGAAACACCGGGGAGCTGTTTTTT
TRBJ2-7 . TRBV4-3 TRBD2 CASSQDSSWGGGIYEQYF TGCGCCAGCAGCCAAGACTCGTCGTGGGGCGGGGGGATTTACGAGCAGTACTTC
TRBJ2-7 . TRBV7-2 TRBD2 CASSLTSAYEQYF TGTGCCAGCAGTCTCACTAGCGCCTACGAGCAGTACTTC
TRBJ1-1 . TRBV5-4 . CASSPPQGATEAFF TGTGCCAGCAGCCCACCACAGGGAGCCACTGAAGCTTTCTTT
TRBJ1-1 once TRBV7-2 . CASSYKVTEAFF TGTGCCAGCAGCTATAAGGTCACTGAAGCTTTCTTT
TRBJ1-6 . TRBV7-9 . CASSLSRETNSPLHF TGTGCCAGCAGCTTATCCAGGGAGACGAATTCACCCCTCCACTTT
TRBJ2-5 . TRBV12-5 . CASGLPIRTAISQETQYF TGTGCTAGTGGTTTGCCCATTAGGACAGCGATTAGCCAAGAGACCCAGTACTTC
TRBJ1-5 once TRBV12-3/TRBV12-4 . CASSLEGQQPQHF TGTGCCAGCAGTTTAGAAGGGCAACAGCCCCAGCATTTT